The 23 T cell receptor beta chains reported below all come from one sample, sequenced in a study of immune evolution from preneoplasia to lung adenocarcinoma. Data came from immunoSEQ multiplex PCR; TCRdb stores just in-frame clones and leaves some out. Found here are some 8,200 clones, more than 75% of them singletons; the top ten hold 7.5% to 9%. The sequencing input was FFPE adjacent normal lung tissue. Source of these receptors: a person aged 55-80 years with lung adenocarcinoma.

The V gene is TRBV2, the J gene TRBJ2-3, with TRBD2 matching 11 bases. The germline V gene encodes CDR1 SNHLY and CDR2 FYNNEI. The CDR3 sequence is 15 residues long. V lost 9 bases to trimming and J lost 1 base; unmatched junction nucleotides: 6. The CDR3 loop reads CASLAGGWGTDTQYF. The CDR3, as DNA: TGTGCCAGTTTAGCGGGAGGGTGGGGCACAGATACGCAGTATTTT. The variable domain in full, with the rest retrieved from reference TRBV2 and TRBJ2-3, is EPEVTQTPSHQVTQMGQEVILRCVPISNHLYFYWYRQILGQKVEFLVSFYNNEISEKSEIFDDQFSVERPDGSNFTLKIRSTKLEDSAMYFCASLAGGWGTDTQYFGPGTRLTVL.

This clone appeared a single time. V and J are TRBV5-6 and TRBJ1-5; D is unresolved. Trimming shortened V by 0 bases and J by 0 bases, and 13 bases separated the two germline ends. The germline gives CDR1 SGHDT, CDR2 YYEEEE. This CDR3 spans 17 amino acids. CDR3 in amino acids: CASSLGVQPYSNQPQHF. CDR3 nucleotides: TGTGCCAGCAGCTTGGGAGTCCAGCCGTATAGCAATCAGCCCCAGCATTTT.

The CDR3, as DNA: TGTGCCAGCCATCGGGTGGCGGAGAGGAGAGAGACCCAGTACTTC. Translation gives CASHRVAERRETQYF. The genes are TRBV6-1 and TRBJ2-5; D is unresolved. Trimming pared 8 bases from V and 4 bases from J, leaving 20 bases between. Germline CDR1 MNHNS, CDR2 SASEGT. CDR3 length: 15 amino acids.

This clone was detected a few times. This sequence joins TRBV7-6 and TRBJ2-7, with D uncertain. The V end lost 5 bases, the J end lost 3 bases, and 8 bases lay between the germline ends. The germline CDR1 and CDR2 sequences are SGHVS and FNYEAQ. The CDR3 covers 12 residues. DNA for the CDR3: TGTGCCAGCAGCCGAATGGGCTACGAGCAGTACTTC. Amino acid sequence: CASSRMGYEQYF.

The genes are TRBV7-2 and TRBJ2-1; the match to TRBD2 covers 10 bases. The ends lost 5 bases at V and 10 bases at J; junction bases unmatched: 11. Looked up from germline, CDR1 is SGHTA and CDR2 is FQGNSA. This CDR3 has 15 amino acids. CDR3 in DNA: TGTGCCAGCAGCGTCGGGACTAGCGAGAGTTGGGAGCAGTTCTTC. Protein sequence: CASSVGTSESWEQFF.

V is TRBV5-1 and J is TRBJ2-2, with D perhaps TRBD1 (6 bases). The CDR3 extends over 17 amino acids. Trimming removed 0 bases at V and 0 bases at J, with 12 bases between. The V gene's germline CDR1 is SGHRS and CDR2 YFSETQ. The CDR3 DNA is TGCGCCAGCAGCTTGGGACTCGACAGGCCGAACACCGGGGAGCTGTTTTTT. This gives the protein CASSLGLDRPNTGELFF. The complete variable domain, with remaining parts taken from reference TRBV5-1 and TRBJ2-2, reads KAGVTQTPRYLIKTRGQQVTLSCSPISGHRSVSWYQQTPGQGLQFLFEYFSETQRNKGNFPGRFSGRQFSNSRSEMNVSTLELGDSALYLCASSLGLDRPNTGELFFGEGSRLTVL.

V usage is TRBV2 and J usage is TRBJ1-1; D ambiguous. This CDR3 is 12 amino acids long. Germline CDR1 and CDR2: SNHLY and FYNNEI. Trimming pared 4 bases from V and 1 base from J, leaving 4 bases between. This CDR3 reads CASSVPNTEAFF. CDR3 bases: TGTGCCAGCAGTGTTCCGAACACTGAAGCTTTCTTT.

The chain uses TRBV7-9 and TRBJ1-1; perhaps TRBD1 as D (6 bases). CDR1 SEHNR and CDR2 FQNEAQ come from the germline V gene (reference sequence). V was shortened by 5 bases and J by 3 bases, with 13 bases between the two germline ends. The length of the CDR3 is 14 residues. The CDR3 reads CASSVNQGYTEAFF. CDR3 in DNA: TGTGCCAGCAGCGTAAATCAGGGGTACACTGAAGCTTTCTTT.

The chain combines TRBV2 with TRBJ2-7; a possible D gene is TRBD2 (6 bases). V shed 6 bases and J shed 5 bases, with 17 bases lying between them. The CDR3 is 14 amino acids. The germline V gene has CDR1 SNHLY and CDR2 FYNNEI. CDR3 bases: TGTGCCAGCAGCGGGGACTTCCAGACAGACGAGCAGTACTTC. This encodes CASSGDFQTDEQYF.

The genes are TRBV6-4 and TRBJ1-1, with a possible D match to TRBD1 (5 bases). The V end lost 2 bases, the J end lost 2 bases, and 15 bases lay between the germline ends. From germline, CDR1 is MRHNA and CDR2 SNTAGT. CDR3 length equals 16 residues. In nucleotides, the CDR3 is TGTGCCAGCAGTGACCCGCCACAGGTCCACAACACTGAAGCTTTCTTT. This sequence encodes CASSDPPQVHNTEAFF.

The chain couples TRBV6-5 to TRBJ1-1; no definite D call. V lost 0 bases and J lost 4, with 9 bases in between. Germline V gives CDR1 MNHEY, CDR2 SVGAGI. This CDR3 has 14 amino acids. The CDR3 coding sequence is TGTGCCAGCAGTTACTCGATACGGGGCACTGAAGCTTTCTTT. Protein: CASSYSIRGTEAFF.

The chain combines TRBV11-2 with TRBJ1-2, with D uncertain. V lost 4 bases to trimming and J lost 6 bases, with 6 bases between them. Germline values: CDR1 SGHAT, CDR2 FQNNGV. The CDR3 has 11 residues. CDR3: CASSSSNGYTF. The CDR3 coding sequence is TGTGCCAGCAGCTCAAGCAATGGCTACACCTTC.

The gene calls are TRBV5-4 and TRBJ2-3; TRBD2 aligns across 7 bases. V was clipped by 1 base and J by 5 bases; unmatched bases: 7. This CDR3 is built from 15 residues. Germline assignment: CDR1 SGHNT and CDR2 YYREEE (reference sequence). CDR3 region: CASSLYSSGVDTQYF. The CDR3 region has the DNA TGTGCCAGCAGCTTGTACTCTAGCGGAGTAGATACGCAGTATTTT.

Of note for this clone: Since a much larger clone is just one base distant, this may be a read error. The rearrangement joins TRBV10-1 to TRBJ1-5; no definite D call. CDR3 length equals 17 residues. Deletions cut 2 bases from V and 7 bases from J, with 21 bases between. Germline CDR1 is WNHNN and CDR2 is SYGVQD (reference sequence). DNA for the CDR3: TGCGCCAGCAGTGAGCCTCTTGAAAGGGAGGCCAGACAGCCCCAGCATTTT. This gives the protein CASSEPLEREARQPQHF.

The V and J genes are TRBV7-6 and TRBJ2-7, with D unresolved. V lost 5 bases to trimming and J lost 3 bases, with 5 bases between them. Germline V gene lookup returns CDR1 SGHVS and CDR2 FNYEAQ. This CDR3 has 11 amino acids. CDR3 sequence (DNA): TGTGCCAGCAGCAACAACTACGAGCAGTACTTC. The encoded protein is CASSNNYEQYF.

This chain links TRBV28 with TRBJ2-1; D gene uncertain. The CDR3 consists of 14 residues. Trimming stripped 5 bases from V and 5 bases from J, with 13 bases between. Per the germline V gene, CDR1 is MDHEN and CDR2 is SYDVKM. CDR3: CASSLHPPNNEQFF. As DNA, the CDR3 is TGTGCCAGCAGTCTTCACCCACCGAACAATGAGCAGTTCTTC.

V and J are TRBV6-5 and TRBJ2-3; no reliable D call. This CDR3 is built from 13 residues. Germline lookup yields CDR1 MNHEY and CDR2 SVGAGI. V was clipped by 8 bases and J by 7 bases, with 16 bases between them. The CDR3 sequence is CASGPTNINTQYF. CDR3 sequence (DNA): TGTGCCAGCGGGCCCACGAACATCAATACGCAGTATTTT.

This chain connects TRBV6-1 to TRBJ2-3, with TRBD2 identical over 8 bases. CDR3 length: 17 amino acids. J was trimmed by 4 bases and V by 3 bases; bases with no gene match: 12. Looked up from germline, CDR1 is MNHNS and CDR2 is SASEGT. For the CDR3, the DNA is TGTGCCAGCAGTGACCCGCAGCGGGGGATGTTCGCAGATACGCAGTATTTT. This codes for CASSDPQRGMFADTQYF.

The chain links TRBV5-1 to TRBJ1-1; D is undetermined. Trimming stripped 1 base from V and 1 base from J, with 11 bases between. CDR3 size: 15 residues. The germline CDR1 and CDR2 sequences are SGHRS and YFSETQ. This CDR3 reads CASSLRSTGNTEAFF. DNA of the CDR3: TGCGCCAGCAGCTTGAGATCGACGGGGAACACTGAAGCTTTCTTT.

V and J are TRBV5-4 and TRBJ2-5, with no clear D. The CDR3 sequence is 11 residues long. Trimming removed 3 bases from V and 5 bases from J, with 5 bases in between. Germline CDR1 reads SGHNT; CDR2 reads YYREEE (reference sequence). The CDR3 region has the DNA TGTGCCAGCAGCTCCTACGAGACCCAGTACTTC. This codes for CASSSYETQYF. Full variable domain (remainder filled in from reference TRBV5-4 and TRBJ2-5): ETGVTQSPTHLIKTRGQQVTLRCSSQSGHNTVSWYQQALGQGPQFIFQYYREEENGRGNFPPRFSGLQFPNYSSELNVNALELDDSALYLCASSSYETQYFGPGTRLLVL.

The gene calls are TRBV9 and TRBJ1-6; D is unresolved. V was trimmed by 0 bases and J by 9 bases, leaving 10 bases between them. The CDR3 has 14 amino acids. Germline lookup yields CDR1 SGDLS and CDR2 YYNGEE. CDR3 amino acids: CASSVEGSSSPLHF. In DNA form, the CDR3 reads TGTGCCAGCAGCGTAGAGGGATCAAGTTCACCCCTCCACTTT.

This clone is a singleton in its sample. The final CDR3 position lacks the conserved phenylalanine or tryptophan, pointing to a likely read error. The DNA is omitted, as the CDR3 cannot be located on it reliably, and the CDR3 follows TCRdb's listing. The V gene is TRBV28, the J gene TRBJ2-3; TRBD2 is the table's D call, not checked against the DNA. The CDR3 is 12 amino acids in total, end residues counted. CDR1 and CDR2 from the germline V gene are MDHEN and SYDVKM. The CDR3 is CASSLGTSPTLR.

The V gene is TRBV11-1, the J gene TRBJ1-2; 11 bases fit TRBD1. CDR1 and CDR2 from the germline V gene are SGHAT and FQDESV (reference sequence). The CDR3 is 15 amino acids. V was pared by 4 bases and J by 4 bases, with 5 bases of the junction left unmatched. CDR3 in amino acids: CASSSGQGASYGYTF. Here the CDR3 DNA reads TGTGCCAGCAGCTCAGGACAGGGGGCTAGCTATGGCTACACCTTC.